The sequence of this T cell receptor (beta chain) was determined in a study of T cell repertoires in cytomegalovirus infection. Looking at the study overall: Carrying CMV and the relevant HLA type showed in public TCR beta signatures.

One entry per CDR3 protein results from TCRdb running MiXCR on the reads. In the table there are 510,000 or so distinct CDR3 sequences, 26% of which are singletons. General study points: The cumulative frequency of public TCR beta families identified carriers of CMV plus the relevant HLA. Ex vivo, HLA-C-restricted CMV-specific TCR beta clonotypes prevailed over the rest of the response.

CDR3 length: 15 amino acids. V gave up 4 bases and J gave up 2 bases; unmatched junction bases: 2. From germline, CDR1 is SGHAT and CDR2 FQNNGV. The table lists this clonotype with a few counts. Antigen specificity is unknown. The chain combines TRBV11-2 with TRBJ2-1, with 10 bases identical to TRBD2. This clonotype was obtained from a human donor in good health (CMV status not recorded). Some clones in this sample may be carry-over from other donors' samples. The material sequenced was PBMCs. CDR3 bases: TGTGCCAGCAGCTGGCTAGCGGGAGCCTACAATGAGCAGTTCTTC. Protein: CASSWLAGAYNEQFF.